This T cell receptor beta chain was observed in a study of T cells in Graves' hyperthyroidism and ophthalmopathy. It was RNA transcripts that yielded the amplified TCR beta CDR3 regions. TCR CDR3 regions were first amplified by RT-PCR with HTBI primers. TCRdb ran MiXCR on the multiplex PCR reads and lists one entry per CDR3 protein. The sample carries 160,000 or so distinct CDR3 sequences, 9.4% recorded once. This clonotype was counted ten times or more. The CDR3 sequence is 17 residues long. V gave up 1 base and J gave up 6 bases; unmatched junction bases: 11. From germline, CDR1 is SEHNR and CDR2 FQNEAQ (reference sequence).

The sample comprised blood. This rearrangement joins TRBV7-9 to TRBJ2-1; 8 nucleotides line up with TRBD2. This clonotype was sampled from a woman aged 18 to 35 with Graves' hyperthyroidism that later progressed to Graves' ophthalmopathy. CDR3 protein: CASSLGQYSGSRNEQFF. CDR3 bases: TGTGCCAGCAGCTTAGGGCAATACAGCGGGAGTCGCAATGAGCAGTTCTTC.